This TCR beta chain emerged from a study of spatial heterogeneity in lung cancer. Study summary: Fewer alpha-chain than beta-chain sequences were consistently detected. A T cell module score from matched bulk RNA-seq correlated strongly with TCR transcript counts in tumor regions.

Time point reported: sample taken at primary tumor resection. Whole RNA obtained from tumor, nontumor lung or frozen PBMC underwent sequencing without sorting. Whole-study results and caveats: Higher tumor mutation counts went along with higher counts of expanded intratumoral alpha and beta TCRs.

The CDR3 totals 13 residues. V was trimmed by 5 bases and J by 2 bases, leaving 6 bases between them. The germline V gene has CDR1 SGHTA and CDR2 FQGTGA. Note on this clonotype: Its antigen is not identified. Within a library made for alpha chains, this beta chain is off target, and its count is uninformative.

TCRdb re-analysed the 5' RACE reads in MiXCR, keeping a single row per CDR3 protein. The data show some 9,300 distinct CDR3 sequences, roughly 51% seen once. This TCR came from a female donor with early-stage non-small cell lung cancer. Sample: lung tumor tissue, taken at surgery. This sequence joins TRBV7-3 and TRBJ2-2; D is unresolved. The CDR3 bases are TGTGCCAGCAGCCCGACAAACACCGGGGAGCTGTTTTTT. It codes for CASSPTNTGELFF.